What follows are 22 T cell receptor beta chains derived from one specimen sequenced in a study of blood T cells in healthy people across ages. It was with a sample-barcoded 5' primer and a J-beta primer mix that a second PCR of roughly 7 to 12 cycles was run. TCRdb redid the calling of the 5' RACE reads with MiXCR, one entry per CDR3 protein. The sample consists of more than 1,400,000 distinct CDR3 sequences, approximately 40% of them appearing once. The sample consisted of blood. The receptors were sampled from a woman aged 18-29 years in good health.

The rearrangement links TRBV7-3 to TRBJ1-1; D remains ambiguous. V lost 5 bases and J 10 bases, leaving 20 bases between the germline ends. This CDR3 spans 14 amino acids. From germline, CDR1 is SGHTA and CDR2 FQGTGA. The CDR3 reads CASSRAVDPNGAFF. The CDR3 DNA reads as TGTGCCAGCAGCAGGGCGGTGGACCCAAATGGAGCTTTCTTT. The whole variable domain, remainder taken from reference TRBV7-3 and TRBJ1-1, is GAGVSQTPSNKVTEKGKYVELRCDPISGHTALYWYRQSLGQGPEFLIYFQGTGAADDSGLPNDRFFAVRPEGSVSTLKIQRTERGDSAVYLCASSRAVDPNGAFFGQGTRLTVV.

In its sample, this clonotype was seen a few times. This chain links TRBV9 with TRBJ2-3; D gene uncertain. The germline CDR1 and CDR2 sequences are SGDLS and YYNGEE. The CDR3 is 13 residues long. The V and J ends lost 1 base and 5 bases respectively, with 8 bases between them. CDR3 in amino acids: CASSVSVVDTQYF. DNA for the CDR3: TGTGCCAGCAGCGTATCAGTGGTAGATACGCAGTATTTT.

This clonotype has only a few counts. This sequence joins TRBV28 and TRBJ2-5, with D possibly matching TRBD2 (6 bases). The germline V gene encodes CDR1 MDHEN and CDR2 SYDVKM. The ends were cut back, 7 bases at V and 2 bases at J, with 17 bases in the middle. CDR3 length: 15 residues. In DNA form, the CDR3 reads TGTGCCAGCATGAGGGATGGGGCGGGACAAGAGACCCAGTACTTC. It codes for CASMRDGAGQETQYF.

This clonotype appeared a single time. This sequence joins TRBV19 and TRBJ1-3; D is uncertain. V was shortened by 3 bases and J by 0 bases, with 3 bases between the two germline ends. Germline V gives CDR1 LNHDA, CDR2 SQIVND (reference sequence). The CDR3 sequence is 13 residues long. The CDR3 sequence is CASSISSGNTIYF. CDR3 in DNA: TGTGCCAGTAGTATCAGCTCTGGAAACACCATATATTTT.

This clonotype showed up just a few times. This rearrangement joins TRBV5-1 to TRBJ2-7, with D unclear. Trimming pared 6 bases from V and 3 bases from J, leaving 28 bases between. The CDR3 has 18 amino acids. Per germline, CDR1 SGHRS and CDR2 YFSETQ. In DNA, the CDR3 is TGCGCCAGCACCAGTAGTCCCCACGACACCATATCCGACTACGAGCAGTACTTC. This translates into CASTSSPHDTISDYEQYF.

This clonotype was seen a few times. The rearrangement joins TRBV12-3 or TRBV12-4 to TRBJ2-7; D not certain. V lost 5 bases, J lost 3 bases, and 5 bases lay in between. The CDR3 spans 11 residues. The CDR3 DNA is TGTGCCAGCAGTAACGTCTACGAGCAGTACTTC. Residues: CASSNVYEQYF.

This clonotype was seen a single time. The CDR3: CASRAGEFHEQYF. Written as DNA, the CDR3 is TGCGCCAGCAGAGCGGGGGAGTTTCACGAGCAGTACTTC. V gene TRBV4-1 combines with J gene TRBJ2-7, with 8 bases lining up with TRBD2. This CDR3 has 13 residues. Per the germline V gene, CDR1 is MGHRA and CDR2 is YSYEKL. Germline trimming cut 6 bases from V and 5 bases from J; bases unmatched to any gene: 6.

The chain combines TRBV20-1 with TRBJ2-7; perhaps TRBD1 as D (6 bases). CDR1 and CDR2 (germline): DFQATT, SNEGSKA (reference sequence). The ends were cut back, 8 bases at V and 0 bases at J, with 17 bases in the middle. The length of the CDR3 is 14 residues. CDR3 sequence (DNA): TGCAGTACTTTTACAGGGTCTGACTCCTACGAGCAGTACTTC. It translates to CSTFTGSDSYEQYF.

The gene calls are TRBV20-1 and TRBJ1-3, with D unresolved. The CDR3 is made up of 16 amino acids. Germline V gene sequence: CDR1 DFQATT, CDR2 SNEGSKA (reference sequence). Trimming stripped 4 bases from V and 1 base from J, with 17 bases between. The CDR3 loop is CSAISPPPRSGNTIYF. Written as DNA, the CDR3 is TGCAGTGCTATATCTCCCCCCCCTAGGTCTGGAAACACCATATATTTT.

This clonotype appeared a few times. The chain employs TRBV12-3 or TRBV12-4 and TRBJ2-3; D call uncertain. V lost 6 bases and J lost 2, with 9 bases in between. The CDR3 sequence is 13 residues long. The CDR3 bases are TGTGCCAGCAGCTCGTCGGCCACAGATACGCAGTATTTT. This translates into CASSSSATDTQYF.

J is TRBJ2-3 and V is TRBV2, with 9 bases identical to TRBD2. The CDR3 has 14 amino acids. V lost 8 bases to trimming and J lost 6 bases; unmatched junction nucleotides: 9. Germline lookup yields CDR1 SNHLY and CDR2 FYNNEI. The CDR3, as DNA: TGTGCCAGCGGGGCGGGAGGGCCCAGGGATACGCAGTATTTT. This codes for CASGAGGPRDTQYF.

The chain joins TRBV21-1 to TRBJ2-4; no DNA check was done on the table's D call, TRBD2. TRBV21-1 is marked as a pseudogene. The CDR3 totals 12 residues. CDR3 loop: CASKGFKNIQYF. CDR3 coding DNA: TGTGCCAGCAAGGGCTTCAAAAACATTCAGTACTTC.

The sample holds a few counts of this clonotype. The chain links TRBV6-5 to TRBJ2-1, with TRBD2 matching 11 bases. With 7 bases clipped from V and 2 bases from J, the junction kept 4 bases outside the gene matches. CDR3 length: 15 amino acids. Germline V lookup: CDR1 MNHEY, CDR2 SVGAGI. The CDR3 sequence: CASTVSGGAYNEQFF. DNA for the CDR3: TGTGCCAGCACCGTTAGCGGGGGGGCCTACAATGAGCAGTTCTTC.

The chain uses TRBV6-2 or TRBV6-3 and TRBJ2-1; 8 nucleotides align to TRBD2. The J call may not be correct, given that the DNA end is closer to TRBJ2-7. Germline CDR1 reads MNHEY; CDR2 reads SVGEGT. The CDR3 sequence is 16 residues long. The CDR3 region has the DNA TGTGCCAGCAGCTCCGGACTAGCCGGCTCCTACAATGAGCAGTACTTC. This translates into CASSSGLAGSYNEQYF.

This chain joins TRBV29-1 and TRBJ2-4; D unclear. V lost 3 bases, J lost 6 bases, and 12 bases lay in between. Germline V CDR1 and CDR2: SQVTM, ANQGSEA. CDR3 size: 13 residues. The CDR3 protein is CSVDERAGNIQYF. The CDR3 DNA sequence: TGCAGCGTTGACGAAAGAGCCGGAAACATTCAGTACTTC.

The chain has TRBV7-2 and TRBJ2-5, with D possibly being TRBD1 (6 bases). The CDR3 contains 16 residues. Looked up from germline, CDR1 is SGHTA and CDR2 is FQGNSA. With 5 bases removed from V and 1 base from J, the gap between germline ends came to 17 bases. Here the CDR3 reads CASSPKGGRAQETQYF. The CDR3 DNA is TGTGCCAGCAGCCCCAAAGGGGGACGGGCCCAAGAGACCCAGTACTTC.

J is TRBJ2-3 and V is TRBV20-1, with 7 bases aligning to TRBD1. J gave up 2 bases and V 5 bases, and 7 bases lay outside the gene matches. Per germline, CDR1 DFQATT and CDR2 SNEGSKA (reference sequence). This CDR3 is 14 amino acids long. CDR3: CSAPPGGYTDTQYF. The CDR3 DNA reads TGCAGTGCTCCTCCAGGGGGTTACACAGATACGCAGTATTTT.

The chain recombines TRBV6-2 or TRBV6-3 with TRBJ2-5, with D perhaps being TRBD1 or TRBD2 (5 bases each). The end of the DNA is better explained by TRBJ2-7, so the J call may be wrong. CDR3 length equals 13 residues. The germline V gene encodes CDR1 MNHEY and CDR2 SVGEGT. CDR3 nucleotide sequence: TGTGCCAACACAGGAGAGGGAAACTACGAGCAGTACTTC. The encoded protein is CANTGEGNYEQYF.

This clonotype has just a few counts. CDR3 amino acids: CTLRMMDTQYF. The DNA for the CDR3 is TGCACCCTGAGGATGATGGATACGCAGTATTTT. The chain carries TRBV20-1 and TRBJ2-3; D is ambiguous. Germline lookup yields CDR1 DFQATT and CDR2 SNEGSKA (reference sequence). This CDR3 contains 11 residues.

The chain has TRBV10-2 and TRBJ2-7, with 10 bases identical to TRBD2. CDR1 and CDR2 (germline): WSHSY, SAAADI. J lost 1 base, V lost 6 bases, and 6 bases had no gene match. This CDR3 contains 15 residues. DNA for the CDR3: TGCGCCAGCAGGAAAGGACTAGCGGATTCCTACGAGCAGTACTTC. Translated: CASRKGLADSYEQYF.

The chain combines TRBV5-6 with TRBJ1-4, with D maybe TRBD1 (6 bases). This CDR3 contains 15 residues. CDR1 is SGHDT and CDR2 is YYEEEE in the germline V gene. V was pared by 2 bases and J by 4 bases, with 12 bases between. This CDR3 reads CASSFGQMFNEKLFF. The CDR3 DNA sequence: TGTGCCAGCAGCTTCGGACAGATGTTTAATGAAAAACTGTTTTTT. Combining the CDR3 with reference TRBV5-6 and TRBJ1-4 gives the whole variable domain DAGVTQSPTHLIKTRGQQVTLRCSPKSGHDTVSWYQQALGQGPQFIFQYYEEEERQRGNFPDRFSGHQFPNYSSELNVNALLLGDSALYLCASSFGQMFNEKLFFGSGTQLSVL.

The V call is TRBV28, the J call TRBJ2-4; 10 bases line up with TRBD1. The J call could be wrong; TRBJ2-7 is a better fit for the DNA end. Germline V gene data show CDR1 as MDHEN and CDR2 as SYDVKM. The CDR3 runs to 15 residues. CDR3 coding DNA: TGTGCCAGCAGTTCGAGGGACAGGGGTTTCGACGAGCAGTACTTC. It translates to CASSSRDRGFDEQYF.